This entry lists 18 T cell receptor beta chains sequenced from one sample in a study of OX40 agonist ivuxolimab in advanced cancers. TCRdb's copy holds only in-frame clones and misses some; the assay was immunoSEQ multiplex PCR. Of about 26,000 clones listed, more than 70% are singletons. The starting material was CD4+ or CD8+ T cells sorted from blood, obtained in a trial of the OX40 agonist ivuxolimab. These receptors all come from an adult with an advanced solid tumor such as melanoma, head and neck, liver or kidney cancer.

The chain is built from TRBV7-9 and TRBJ2-3; possibly TRBD1 for D (5 bases). Per germline, CDR1 SEHNR and CDR2 FQNEAQ (reference sequence). The CDR3 has 17 residues. V lost 5 bases and J 2 bases, leaving 20 bases between the germline ends. The CDR3 bases are TGTGCCAGCAGCGACACGCTCCTGGACACAGTCACAGATACGCAGTATTTT. This translates into CASSDTLLDTVTDTQYF. Complete variable domain (other parts from reference TRBV7-9 and TRBJ2-3): DTGVSQNPRHKITKRGQNVTFRCDPISEHNRLYWYRQTLGQGPEFLTYFQNEAQLEKSRLLSDRFSAERPKGSFSTLEIQRTEQGDSAMYLCASSDTLLDTVTDTQYFGPGTRLTVL.

The rearrangement joins TRBV4-1 to TRBJ2-1, with D perhaps given as TRBD1 or TRBD2 (5 bases each). V gave up 6 bases and J gave up 10 bases, with 16 bases separating them. Germline CDR1 MGHRA, CDR2 YSYEKL. The CDR3 is 13 residues long. CDR3 sequence (DNA): TGCGCCAGCAGTCCAGGACCGGGGACGGAGCAGTTCTTC. This codes for CASSPGPGTEQFF.

V is TRBV27 and J is TRBJ2-5; 9 bases are shared with TRBD2. Germline trimming cut 6 bases from V and 5 bases from J; bases unmatched to any gene: 7. Looked up from germline, CDR1 is MNHEY and CDR2 is SMNVEV (reference sequence). The CDR3 is 14 amino acids. CDR3 amino acids: CASSRAGGGETQYF. The CDR3 DNA is TGTGCCAGCAGCCGAGCGGGGGGCGGGGAGACCCAGTACTTC.

The chain combines TRBV7-9 with TRBJ2-1, with unresolved D. Trimming pared 4 bases from V and 7 bases from J, leaving 11 bases between. From germline, CDR1 is SEHNR and CDR2 FQNEAQ (reference sequence). CDR3 length equals 13 residues. The CDR3 sequence: CASSSDPLNEQFF. For the CDR3, the DNA is TGTGCCAGCAGCTCAGACCCCCTGAATGAGCAGTTCTTC.

The rearrangement joins TRBV27 to TRBJ1-4, with D unresolved. The germline V gene has CDR1 MNHEY and CDR2 SMNVEV (reference sequence). V shed 6 bases and J shed 7 bases, with 9 bases lying between them. The length of the CDR3 is 12 residues. The CDR3 nucleotides are TGTGCCAGCAGCCCCGGAGGTGAAAAACTGTTTTTT. This translates into CASSPGGEKLFF.

The V call is TRBV19, the J call TRBJ2-7; TRBD1 might be the D (5 bases). CDR1 LNHDA and CDR2 SQIVND come from the germline V gene (reference sequence). V was clipped by 4 bases and J by 0 bases, with 10 bases between them. The CDR3 runs 14 residues. The CDR3 protein is CASSKGLGSYEQYF. CDR3 bases: TGTGCCAGTAGTAAGGGGTTAGGCTCCTACGAGCAGTACTTC.

This sequence joins TRBV6-1 and TRBJ2-7; 7 nucleotides align to TRBD2. The CDR3 runs 14 residues. Germline V CDR1 and CDR2: MNHNS, SASEGT. V shed 5 bases, J shed 4 bases, and the junction held 8 bases outside the gene matches. The CDR3 reads CASSLGGSPYEQYF. The CDR3 DNA is TGTGCCAGCAGTCTGGGGGGGTCCCCTTACGAGCAGTACTTC.

The V gene is TRBV28, the J gene TRBJ1-5; tentatively, D is TRBD1 (6 bases). This CDR3 contains 14 residues. V lost 6 bases, J lost 7 bases, and 16 bases lay in between. CDR1 is MDHEN and CDR2 is SYDVKM in the germline V gene. This CDR3 is CASRLTGLGQPQHF. As DNA, the CDR3 is TGTGCCAGCAGGTTGACAGGACTCGGACAGCCCCAGCATTTT.

This clone was detected only once. The same CDR3 arises from other DNA sequences in this sample as well. The chain joins TRBV5-1 to TRBJ2-7, with D possibly being TRBD2 (7 bases). Germline V CDR1 and CDR2: SGHRS, YFSETQ. This CDR3 contains 15 residues. Between the trimmed V and J ends, which lost 0 bases and 3 bases, there was a span of 13 bases. The CDR3 DNA reads TGCGCCAGCAGCTTGGCCCGGGGGGCGGGCTACGAGCAGTACTTC. It yields the protein CASSLARGAGYEQYF.

The chain has TRBV11-2 and TRBJ2-3; 7 bases agree with TRBD2. The CDR3 covers 14 residues. Germline trimming cut 3 bases from V and 4 bases from J; bases unmatched to any gene: 4. Germline CDR1 and CDR2: SGHAT and FQNNGV. CDR3: CASSFGEGSDTQYF. The CDR3 nucleotides are TGTGCCAGCAGCTTCGGGGAGGGGTCAGATACGCAGTATTTT.

The V call is TRBV5-1, the J call TRBJ2-7, with TRBD1 identical over 9 bases. Unmatched junction bases numbered 9, after V lost 6 bases and J lost 5 bases. Looked up from germline, CDR1 is SGHRS and CDR2 is YFSETQ. The CDR3 contains 14 residues. CDR3 coding DNA: TGCGCCAGCACCCCCTGGCGGACAGGGGACGAGCAGTACTTC. It yields the protein CASTPWRTGDEQYF.

The chain links TRBV7-6 to TRBJ1-3; 8 nucleotides line up with TRBD1. Germline V CDR1 and CDR2: SGHVS, FNYEAQ. The CDR3 runs to 18 residues. Trimming at V came to 4 bases and at J to 3 bases, leaving 14 bases not matched to a gene. The DNA for the CDR3 is TGTGCCAGCAGCTCCCGCGACCAGACAGGGGAAGGTGGAAACACCATATATTTT. It codes for CASSSRDQTGEGGNTIYF.

The chain links TRBV2 to TRBJ2-7; D may match TRBD1 or TRBD2 (6 bases each). The CDR3 sequence is 16 residues long. The V end lost 2 bases, the J end lost 5 bases, and 19 bases lay between the germline ends. The germline V gene encodes CDR1 SNHLY and CDR2 FYNNEI. CDR3 amino acids: CASSEPSQRGDDEQYF. DNA of the CDR3: TGTGCCAGCAGTGAACCCTCTCAAAGGGGGGACGACGAGCAGTACTTC.

The V call is TRBV18, the J call TRBJ2-2; D uncertain. The CDR3 totals 12 residues. The V gene lost 1 base and the J gene lost 8 bases, with 5 bases spanning the gap. In germline, CDR1 is KGHSH, CDR2 LQKENI. In DNA, the CDR3 is TGTGCCAGCTCACCACTTACGGGGGAGCTGTTTTTT. Translated: CASSPLTGELFF.

This clone is medium-sized by share. The chain uses TRBV5-4 and TRBJ1-6; D not certain. The CDR3 length is 17 residues. V dropped 0 bases and J dropped 4 bases, with 14 bases sitting between them. Germline CDR1 is SGHNT and CDR2 is YYREEE (reference sequence). Written as DNA, the CDR3 is TGTGCCAGCAGCTTGGTTGGTCAGGACCTTTATAATTCACCCCTCCACTTT. It translates to CASSLVGQDLYNSPLHF.

J is TRBJ1-5 and V is TRBV27, with TRBD1 identical over 8 bases. Germline CDR1 is MNHEY and CDR2 is SMNVEV (reference sequence). V lost 4 bases to trimming and J lost 5 bases; unmatched junction nucleotides: 4. The CDR3 consists of 14 residues. CDR3 residues: CASSSGQGYQPQHF. The CDR3 nucleotides are TGTGCCAGCAGTTCCGGACAGGGCTATCAGCCCCAGCATTTT.

V gene TRBV5-1 combines with J gene TRBJ2-1; no clear D. CDR3 size: 14 residues. CDR1 is SGHRS, CDR2 YFSETQ, per germline. V was pared by 1 base and J by 5 bases, with 10 bases between. In DNA, the CDR3 is TGCGCCAGCAGCTTGTTGGACCAGGACAATGAGCAGTTCTTC. This sequence encodes CASSLLDQDNEQFF.

V is TRBV9 and J is TRBJ2-7; 10 bases match TRBD2. After removal of 3 bases from V and 7 bases from J, the junction contained 10 bases not matched to a gene. Germline CDR1 is SGDLS and CDR2 is YYNGEE. The CDR3 loop spans 15 amino acids. The DNA of the CDR3 is TGTGCCAGCAGCGGACACAGCGGGAGGGGTACTGAGCAGTACTTC. Its translation: CASSGHSGRGTEQYF.